This T cell receptor beta chain was observed in a study of T cell changes during pregnancy in multiple sclerosis. Here immunoSEQ multiplex PCR was the method, and the copy in TCRdb shows in-frame clones only, minus some. The table lists fewer than 85,000 clones, roughly 92% of them singletons. J gave up 6 bases and V 3 bases, and 4 bases lay outside the gene matches. The CDR3 consists of 14 residues. Looked up from germline, CDR1 is SGHTA and CDR2 is FQGNSA. This material consisted of peripheral blood, taken in the second trimester of pregnancy. The clonotype comes from a female donor with multiple sclerosis, enrolled in a pregnancy study. The genes are TRBV7-2 and TRBJ1-4; the match to TRBD1 covers 7 bases. CDR3 amino acids: CASSFRQGHEKLFF. DNA of the CDR3: TGTGCCAGCAGCTTTAGACAGGGTCATGAAAAACTGTTTTTT.